This record concerns one T cell receptor beta chain sequence. As yet, its antigen is unknown. TCRdb reprocessed the reads with MiXCR, giving one entry per CDR3 protein. The table lists some 320,000 distinct CDR3 sequences, 9% to 9.5% of them singletons. This record comes from a study of T cell repertoires in cytomegalovirus infection. Looking at the study overall: CMV infection together with matching HLA type was indicated by public TCR beta signatures.

CDR3 size: 14 residues. Germline V gene data show CDR1 as DFQATT and CDR2 as SNEGSKA (reference sequence). Trimming left V 5 bases short and J 11 bases short, with 24 bases between. Study-wide results and limits: HLA-C-restricted CMV-specific TCR beta clonotypes prevailed in the ex vivo response. Adding up the frequency of public TCR beta families identified people who carried CMV plus the relevant HLA.

The chain uses TRBV20-1 and TRBJ1-1; no firm D call. This TCR was recovered from a human donor in good health (CMV status not recorded). Some clones in this sample may be carry-over from other donors' samples. The sequenced material came from PBMCs. CDR3 sequence reads: CSAAPLDSLMRAFF. For the CDR3, the DNA is TGCAGTGCTGCTCCTTTAGACTCCCTTATGCGGGCTTTCTTT.